This T cell receptor (beta chain) was retrieved from a study of blood T cell repertoires in COVID-19. Study-level background: COVID-19 samples, acute and convalescent, were from the United States, Italy and Spain. In each case, the material was cDNA or gDNA derived from T cells, B-cell-depleted T cells, or PBMCs.

CDR1 SGHRS and CDR2 YFSETQ come from the germline V gene. The trim removed 1 base at V and 6 bases at J, leaving 6 bases unmatched. The CDR3 has 15 residues. In the original workflow: Estimates of nucleated cell counts were drawn from the amplification of reference gene primers. TCRdb's table, derived via immunoSEQ multiplex PCR, lists solely in-frame clones and lacks some. That table furnishes V, J and clone size, whereas the DNA furnished D and trimming. This table holds about 68,000 clones, 85% to 90% found once. The gene calls are TRBV5-1 and TRBJ1-4, with 7 bases matching TRBD1. The sample comprised peripheral blood. The TCR sequence derives from a man in his fifties with active COVID-19. CDR3 DNA sequence: TGCGCCAGCAGCTTGAAAGGGGGCAGCGATGAAAAACTGTTTTTT. It translates to CASSLKGGSDEKLFF. Complete variable domain (other parts from reference TRBV5-1 and TRBJ1-4): KAGVTQTPRYLIKTRGQQVTLSCSPISGHRSVSWYQQTPGQGLQFLFEYFSETQRNKGNFPGRFSGRQFSNSRSEMNVSTLELGDSALYLCASSLKGGSDEKLFFGSGTQLSVL.